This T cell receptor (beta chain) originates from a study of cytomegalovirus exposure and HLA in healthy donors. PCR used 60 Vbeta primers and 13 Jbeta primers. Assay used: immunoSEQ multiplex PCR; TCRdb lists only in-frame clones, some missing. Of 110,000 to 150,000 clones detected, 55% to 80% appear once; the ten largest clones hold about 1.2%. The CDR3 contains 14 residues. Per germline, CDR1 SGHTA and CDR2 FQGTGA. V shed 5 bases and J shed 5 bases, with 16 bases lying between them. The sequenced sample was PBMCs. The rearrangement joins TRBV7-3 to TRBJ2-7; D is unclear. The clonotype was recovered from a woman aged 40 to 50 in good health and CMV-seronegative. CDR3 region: CASSPTSFGHEQYF. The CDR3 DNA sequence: TGTGCCAGCAGCCCGACTTCCTTCGGCCACGAGCAGTACTTC.